The table lists the clone carrying this TCR beta chain with many counts. The antigen is unknown. The CDR3 is made up of 13 amino acids. Per the germline V gene, CDR1 is MRHNA and CDR2 is SNTAGT. V dropped 6 bases and J dropped 2 bases, with 9 bases sitting between them. This entry belongs to a study of T-cell memory formation after mild COVID-19. cDNA libraries for TCR alpha and TCR beta, carrying sample barcodes and UMIs, came from 5'RACE with constant-segment primers. TCRdb redid the calling of the 5' RACE reads with MiXCR, one entry per CDR3 protein. The sample lists roughly 86,000 distinct CDR3 sequences, over 12% occurring once. Study-wide results and limits: Clones from the second wave (peaking day 37) had unconfirmed SARS-CoV-2 specificity. Cross-reactive memory appears to have joined, as suggested by some responding clones showing up in pre-infection memory. Later expanders leaned CD4+, whereas clones that contracted between day 15 and 85 were balanced CD4/CD8.

The chain links TRBV6-4 to TRBJ2-3; D may correspond to TRBD1 or TRBD2 (5 bases each). The sequence came from a man aged 18 to 35 who had mild COVID-19 (a few samples of this study predate the infection). Cell type and time point are not known. Sequenced sample: PBMCs or a T cell subset sorted from them (not recorded which). This CDR3 reads CASSTGPTDTQYF. The CDR3, as DNA: TGTGCCAGCAGCACGGGGCCCACAGATACGCAGTATTTT.